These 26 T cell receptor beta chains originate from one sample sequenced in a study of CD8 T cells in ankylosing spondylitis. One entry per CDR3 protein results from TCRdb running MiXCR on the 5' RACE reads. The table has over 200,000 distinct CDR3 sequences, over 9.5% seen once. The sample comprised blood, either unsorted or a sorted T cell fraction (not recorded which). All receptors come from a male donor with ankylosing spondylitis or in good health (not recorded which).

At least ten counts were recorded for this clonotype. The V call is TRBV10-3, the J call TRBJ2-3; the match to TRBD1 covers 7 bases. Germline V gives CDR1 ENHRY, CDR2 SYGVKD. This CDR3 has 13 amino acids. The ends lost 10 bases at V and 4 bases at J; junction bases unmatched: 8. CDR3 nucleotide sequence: TGTGCCAGGAGACAGGGCCTGGCAGATACGCAGTATTTT. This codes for CARRQGLADTQYF.

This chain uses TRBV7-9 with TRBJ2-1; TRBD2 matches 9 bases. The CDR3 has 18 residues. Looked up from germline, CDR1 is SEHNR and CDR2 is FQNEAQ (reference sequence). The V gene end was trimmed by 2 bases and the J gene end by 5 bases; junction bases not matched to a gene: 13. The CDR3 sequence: CASSLPTSGFNFDNEQFF. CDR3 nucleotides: TGTGCCAGCAGCTTACCCACTAGCGGGTTTAATTTCGACAATGAGCAGTTCTTC.

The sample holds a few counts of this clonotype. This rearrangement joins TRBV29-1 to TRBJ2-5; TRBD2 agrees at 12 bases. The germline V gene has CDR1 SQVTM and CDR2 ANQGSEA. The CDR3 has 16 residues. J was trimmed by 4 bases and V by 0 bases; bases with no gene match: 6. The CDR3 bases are TGCAGCGTTGAAGATATGCTAGCGGGGGGGCGAGAGACCCAGTACTTC. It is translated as CSVEDMLAGGRETQYF.

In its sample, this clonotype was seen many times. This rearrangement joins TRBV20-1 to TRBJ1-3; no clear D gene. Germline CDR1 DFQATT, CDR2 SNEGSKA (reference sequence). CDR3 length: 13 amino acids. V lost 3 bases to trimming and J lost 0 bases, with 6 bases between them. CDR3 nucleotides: TGCAGTGCTAGCCCTAGCTCTGGAAACACCATATATTTT. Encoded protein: CSASPSSGNTIYF.

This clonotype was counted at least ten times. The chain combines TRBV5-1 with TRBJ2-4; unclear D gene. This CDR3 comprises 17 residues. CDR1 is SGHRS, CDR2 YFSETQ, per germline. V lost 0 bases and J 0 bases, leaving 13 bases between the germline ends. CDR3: CASSLEVGALAKNIQYF. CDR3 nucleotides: TGCGCCAGCAGCTTGGAGGTCGGAGCCCTAGCCAAAAACATTCAGTACTTC.

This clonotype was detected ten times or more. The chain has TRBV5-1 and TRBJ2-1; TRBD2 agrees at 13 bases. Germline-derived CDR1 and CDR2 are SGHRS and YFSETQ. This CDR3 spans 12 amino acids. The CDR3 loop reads CWTSGGHNEQFF. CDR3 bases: TGCTGGACTAGCGGGGGCCACAATGAGCAGTTCTTC.

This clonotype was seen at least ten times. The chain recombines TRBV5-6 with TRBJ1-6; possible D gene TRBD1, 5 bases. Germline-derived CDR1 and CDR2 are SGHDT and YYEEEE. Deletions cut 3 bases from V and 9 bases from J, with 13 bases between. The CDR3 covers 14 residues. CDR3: CASSWDGFSSPLHF. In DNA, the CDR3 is TGTGCCAGCAGCTGGGACGGATTTTCTTCACCCCTCCACTTT.

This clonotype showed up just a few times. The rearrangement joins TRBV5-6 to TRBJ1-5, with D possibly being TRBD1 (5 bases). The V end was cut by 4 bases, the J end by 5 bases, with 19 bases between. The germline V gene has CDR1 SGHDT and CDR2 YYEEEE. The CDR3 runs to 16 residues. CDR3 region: CASSPGRGMGHQPQHF. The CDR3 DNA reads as TGTGCCAGCAGCCCCGGACGGGGGATGGGGCATCAGCCCCAGCATTTT.

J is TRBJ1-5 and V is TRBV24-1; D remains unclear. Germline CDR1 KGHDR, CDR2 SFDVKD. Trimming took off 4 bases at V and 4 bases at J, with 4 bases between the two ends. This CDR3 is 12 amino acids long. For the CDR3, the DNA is TGTGCCACCAGTGACCCAAATCAGCCCCAGCATTTT. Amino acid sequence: CATSDPNQPQHF.

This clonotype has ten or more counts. The DNA of the CDR3 is TGTGCCAGCAGCGCACCCAGGGGGCGCACAGATACGCAGTATTTT. This codes for CASSAPRGRTDTQYF. The chain employs TRBV7-2 and TRBJ2-3, with TRBD1 identical over 8 bases. J lost 1 base, V lost 5 bases, and 5 bases had no gene match. The CDR3 consists of 15 residues. The germline V gene has CDR1 SGHTA and CDR2 FQGNSA.

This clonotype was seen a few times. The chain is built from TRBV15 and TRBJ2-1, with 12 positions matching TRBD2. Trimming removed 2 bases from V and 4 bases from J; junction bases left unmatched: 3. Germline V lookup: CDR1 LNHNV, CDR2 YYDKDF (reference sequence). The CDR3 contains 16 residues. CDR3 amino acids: CATSRPLAGGYNEQFF. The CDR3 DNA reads TGTGCCACCAGCAGACCACTAGCGGGGGGTTACAATGAGCAGTTCTTC.

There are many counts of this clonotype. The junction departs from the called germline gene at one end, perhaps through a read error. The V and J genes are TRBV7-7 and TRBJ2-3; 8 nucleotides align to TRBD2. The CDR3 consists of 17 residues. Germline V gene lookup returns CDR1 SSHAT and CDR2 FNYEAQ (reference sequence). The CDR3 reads CASSPGGIVVGSDTQYF. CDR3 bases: TGTGCTAGCAGCCCGGGAGGGATAGTCGTAGGGTCAGATACGCAGTATTTT.

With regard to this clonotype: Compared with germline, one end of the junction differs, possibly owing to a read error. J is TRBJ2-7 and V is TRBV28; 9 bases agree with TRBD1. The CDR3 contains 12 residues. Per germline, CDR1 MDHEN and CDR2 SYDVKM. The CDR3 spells CASSPAGQGNDF. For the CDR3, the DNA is TGTGCCAGCAGTCCCGCGGGACAGGGAAATGACTTC.

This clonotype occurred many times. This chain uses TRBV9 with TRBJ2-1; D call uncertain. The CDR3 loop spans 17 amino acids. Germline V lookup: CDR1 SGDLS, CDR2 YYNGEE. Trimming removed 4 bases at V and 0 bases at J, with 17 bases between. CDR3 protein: CASSFPQDDRSYNEQFF. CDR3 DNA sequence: TGTGCCAGCAGCTTCCCCCAGGACGACCGCTCCTACAATGAGCAGTTCTTC.

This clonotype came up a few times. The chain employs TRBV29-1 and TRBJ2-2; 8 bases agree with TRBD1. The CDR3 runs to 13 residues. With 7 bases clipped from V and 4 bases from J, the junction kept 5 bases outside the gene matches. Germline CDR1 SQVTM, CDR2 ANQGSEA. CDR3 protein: CSGGQVATGELFF. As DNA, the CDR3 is TGCAGCGGGGGACAGGTCGCCACCGGGGAGCTGTTTTTT.

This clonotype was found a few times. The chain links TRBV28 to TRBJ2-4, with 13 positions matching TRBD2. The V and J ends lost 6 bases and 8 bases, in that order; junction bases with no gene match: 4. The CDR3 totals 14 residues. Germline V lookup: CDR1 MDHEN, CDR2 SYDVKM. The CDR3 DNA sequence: TGTGCCAGCAGGTGGACTAGCGGGGGATACATTCAGTACTTC. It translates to CASRWTSGGYIQYF.

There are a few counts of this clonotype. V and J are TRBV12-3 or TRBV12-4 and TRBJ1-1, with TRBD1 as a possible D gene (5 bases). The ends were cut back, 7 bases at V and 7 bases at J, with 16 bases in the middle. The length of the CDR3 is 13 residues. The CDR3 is CASNGLNGGEAFF. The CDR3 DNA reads TGTGCCAGCAACGGGCTTAACGGGGGTGAAGCTTTCTTT.

The CDR3 is CASSLVRLAGGRSTDTQYF. Written as DNA, the CDR3 is TGTGCCAGCAGCTTAGTGAGACTAGCGGGGGGCCGATCCACAGATACGCAGTATTTT. The V gene is TRBV11-2, the J gene TRBJ2-3, with 13 nucleotides matching TRBD2. V gave up 1 base and J gave up 2 bases; unmatched junction bases: 9. In germline, CDR1 is SGHAT, CDR2 FQNNGV. The CDR3 runs 19 residues.

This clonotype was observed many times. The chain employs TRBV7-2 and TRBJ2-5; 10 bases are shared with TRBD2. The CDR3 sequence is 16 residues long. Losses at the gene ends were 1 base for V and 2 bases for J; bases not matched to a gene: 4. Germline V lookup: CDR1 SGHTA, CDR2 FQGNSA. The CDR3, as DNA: TGTGCCAGCAGCTTAGAGAGACTAGCGGGTCAAGAGACCCAGTACTTC. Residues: CASSLERLAGQETQYF.

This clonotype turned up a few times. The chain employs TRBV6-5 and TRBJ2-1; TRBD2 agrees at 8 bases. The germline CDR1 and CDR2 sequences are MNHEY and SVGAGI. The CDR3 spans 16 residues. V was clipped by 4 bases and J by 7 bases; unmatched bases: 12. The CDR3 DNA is TGTGCCAGCAGTTCCGTCAGCCGGGGGGGATGGAATGAGCAGTTCTTC. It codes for CASSSVSRGGWNEQFF.

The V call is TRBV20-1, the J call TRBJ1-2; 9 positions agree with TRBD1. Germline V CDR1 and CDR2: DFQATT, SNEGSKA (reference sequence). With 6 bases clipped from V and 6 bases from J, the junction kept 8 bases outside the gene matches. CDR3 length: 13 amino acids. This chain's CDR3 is CSARTGAWDGYTF. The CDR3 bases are TGCAGTGCCAGGACAGGGGCCTGGGATGGCTACACCTTC.

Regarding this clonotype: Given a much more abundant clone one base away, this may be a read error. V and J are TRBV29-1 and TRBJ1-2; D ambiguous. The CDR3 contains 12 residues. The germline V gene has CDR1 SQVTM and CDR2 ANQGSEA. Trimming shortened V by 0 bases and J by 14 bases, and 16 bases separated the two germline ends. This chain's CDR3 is CSVEEINTVRTF. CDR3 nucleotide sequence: TGCAGCGTTGAAGAAATTAACACCGTAAGGACCTTC.

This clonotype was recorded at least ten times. CDR3 nucleotide sequence: TGTGCCACCATTGAGGGGCCGCGGGTGCGTGGCTACACCTTC. This encodes CATIEGPRVRGYTF. The rearrangement links TRBV24-1 to TRBJ1-2; tentative D call: TRBD1 (5 bases). Germline assignment: CDR1 KGHDR and CDR2 SFDVKD. Trimming removed 8 bases at V and 7 bases at J, with 19 bases between. The CDR3 contains 14 residues.

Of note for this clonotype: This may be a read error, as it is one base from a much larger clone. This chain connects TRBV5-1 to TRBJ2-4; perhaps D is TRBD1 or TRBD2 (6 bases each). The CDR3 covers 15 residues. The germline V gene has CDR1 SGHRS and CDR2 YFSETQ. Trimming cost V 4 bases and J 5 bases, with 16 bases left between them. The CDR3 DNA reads TGCGCCAGCAGCCTGGGGGGCAGCCCGGAAAACATTCAGTACTTC. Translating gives CASSLGGSPENIQYF.

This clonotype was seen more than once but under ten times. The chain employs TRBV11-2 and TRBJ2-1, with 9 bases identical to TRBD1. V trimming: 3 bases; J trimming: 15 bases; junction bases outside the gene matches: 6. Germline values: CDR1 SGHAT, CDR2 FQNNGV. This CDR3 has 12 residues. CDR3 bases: TGTGCCAGCAGCTTTAGTGGGACAGGGCTGTTCTTC. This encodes CASSFSGTGLFF.

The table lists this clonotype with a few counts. CDR3 region: CASISSLTQYF. Here the CDR3 DNA reads TGCGCCAGCATTTCCTCCTTGACCCAGTACTTC. The rearrangement joins TRBV5-1 to TRBJ2-5; D uncertain. The CDR3 runs to 11 residues. Germline CDR1 SGHRS, CDR2 YFSETQ. The germline V and J ends were trimmed by 6 bases and 7 bases, with 10 bases remaining between them.